In its sample, the clone carrying this T cell receptor beta chain was seen a few times. Its antigen is as yet unknown. CDR1 is SGHKS, CDR2 YYEKEE, per germline (reference sequence). This CDR3 contains 13 residues. Deletions cut 7 bases from V and 5 bases from J, with 12 bases between. The data originate from a study of T-cell reconstitution after alpha-beta-depleted transplantation in children. Unique molecular identifiers were built into the TCRbeta library. One entry per CDR3 protein results from TCRdb running MiXCR on the PCR reads. Here the sample spans 700,000 to 850,000 distinct CDR3 sequences, around 17% being singletons. Study observations and caveats: Reportedly, roughly two months post-transplant, alpha-beta T cells arose from several hundred expanded graft clones. In some patients, recipient T cells and intrathymic progenitors surviving conditioning explained high day-60 diversity. T cells produced anew were the main source of T-cell counts and diversity one year after transplant.

Specimen: PBMCs, mostly from graft donor cells, collected 360 days after TCRalphabeta/CD19-depleted stem cell transplant. The TCR was taken from a male patient between 5 and 17 years old who had a stem cell transplant for acute lymphoblastic leukemia, so the T cells may come from the graft donor. V gene TRBV5-5 combines with J gene TRBJ2-2; D is possibly TRBD2 (5 bases). The CDR3 DNA is TGTGCCAGCCGTCGGGATTCAACCGGGGAGCTGTTTTTT. It is translated as CASRRDSTGELFF.